This entry describes one T cell receptor (beta chain). Its antigen remains unknown. The data derive from a study of T-cell memory formation after mild COVID-19. V was pared by 2 bases and J by 4 bases, with 11 bases between. Germline CDR1 reads ENHRY; CDR2 reads SYGVKD. The CDR3 is 14 residues long. The study, taken as a whole, reports: Mostly located in CM and EM were contracting CD4+ clones, with contracting CD8+ clones located in EMRA.

TCRdb passed the 5' RACE reads through MiXCR, listing each CDR3 protein once. The sample contains under 200,000 distinct CDR3 sequences, roughly 13% of which appear only once. V gene TRBV10-3 combines with J gene TRBJ1-2; D perhaps matches TRBD1 (5 bases). The clonotype comes from a man between 18 and 35 years old who had mild COVID-19 (a few samples of this study predate the infection). Cell type and time point are not known. The sequenced sample was PBMCs or a T cell subset sorted from them (not recorded which). The DNA for the CDR3 is TGTGCCATCAGTGAGGGCTGGGGGTCCTATGGCTACACCTTC. Its translation is CAISEGWGSYGYTF.